The subject of this entry is one T cell receptor (beta chain). The data are from a study of blood T cell repertoires in COVID-19. The authors' processing: Scientists estimated how many nucleated cells there were by amplifying reference gene primers. The table came from immunoSEQ multiplex PCR; TCRdb's copy has only in-frame clones and leaves some out. Clonal size and the V and J genes are those of that table, whereas D and trimming came from the DNA. This table has some 100,000 clones, more than 85% appearing once. This CDR3 is 15 amino acids long. The V and J ends lost 6 bases and 4 bases, in that order; junction bases with no gene match: 8. Germline CDR1 reads MDHEN; CDR2 reads SYDVKM.

The sequenced sample was peripheral blood. The V call is TRBV28, the J call TRBJ1-2; 10 bases match TRBD1. This receptor was obtained from a man between 60 and 75 years old with acute or convalescent COVID-19. The CDR3 reads CASSERQGAGYGYTF. The CDR3 nucleotides read TGTGCCAGCAGCGAACGACAGGGGGCGGGCTATGGCTACACCTTC.